What follows are 22 T cell receptor beta chains derived from one specimen sequenced in a study of T cells in Graves' hyperthyroidism and ophthalmopathy. Amplification of TCR beta CDR3 regions used RNA as the template. The TCR CDR3 first-round RT-PCR relied on the HTBI primer set. From the multiplex PCR reads, TCRdb called clonotypes with MiXCR, one entry per CDR3 protein. The sample records 270,000 or so distinct CDR3 sequences, approximately 26% being singletons. Material: blood. The receptor set was obtained from a man in his forties or fifties with Graves' hyperthyroidism that later progressed to Graves' ophthalmopathy.

This clonotype ranks as medium-sized (0.01 to 0.1%). The chain uses TRBV12-3 or TRBV12-4 and TRBJ1-3; D call uncertain. Trimming took off 2 bases at V and 3 bases at J, with 8 bases between the two ends. The CDR3 contains 14 residues. Here the CDR3 DNA reads TGTGCCAGCAGTTTACCGGGGTATGGAAACACCATATATTTT. Its translation: CASSLPGYGNTIYF.

This clonotype appeared a few times. J is TRBJ2-5 and V is TRBV7-2, with unresolved D. The CDR3 has 12 residues. CDR1 SGHTA and CDR2 FQGNSA come from the germline V gene. Trimming left V 7 bases short and J 4 bases short, with 10 bases between. The DNA of the CDR3 is TGTGCCAGCACCTTCTACCGAGAGACCCAGTACTTC. Its protein is CASTFYRETQYF. The variable domain in full, completed from reference TRBV7-2 and TRBJ2-5, reads GAGVSQSPSNKVTEKGKDVELRCDPISGHTALYWYRQSLGQGLEFLIYFQGNSAPDKSGLPSDRFSAERTGGSVSTLTIQRTQQEDSAVYLCASTFYRETQYFGPGTRLLVL.

This clonotype was seen repeatedly, ten times or more. V and J are TRBV7-3 and TRBJ2-2; possibly TRBD1 or TRBD2 for D (5 bases each). The V gene lost 2 bases and the J gene lost 5 bases, with 15 bases spanning the gap. Per the germline V gene, CDR1 is SGHTA and CDR2 is FQGTGA. CDR3 length: 16 residues. The CDR3 bases are TGTGCCAGCAGCTTAGGCCGGGACCCTTCTACCGGGGAGCTGTTTTTT. Its protein is CASSLGRDPSTGELFF.

The table lists this clonotype with many counts. This chain joins TRBV2 and TRBJ2-5; 7 bases are shared with TRBD1. CDR1 is SNHLY and CDR2 is FYNNEI in the germline V gene. Trimming took 7 bases from V and 4 from J; bases not matched to a gene: 9. The CDR3 length is 14 residues. This CDR3 is CASKFRGQAETQYF. The CDR3, as DNA: TGTGCCAGCAAATTCCGAGGACAGGCAGAGACCCAGTACTTC.

This clonotype was detected many times. The chain joins TRBV5-1 to TRBJ2-7, with a possible D match to TRBD1 (6 bases). CDR3 size: 14 residues. Germline V lookup: CDR1 SGHRS, CDR2 YFSETQ. The V end lost 5 bases, the J end lost 3 bases, and 15 bases lay between the germline ends. CDR3 sequence reads: CASRAGTSNYEQYF. CDR3 nucleotides: TGCGCCAGCAGGGCCGGGACATCCAACTACGAGCAGTACTTC.

This clonotype was counted many times. The rearrangement links TRBV27 to TRBJ1-5; D is ambiguous. V dropped 2 bases and J dropped 0 bases, with 8 bases sitting between them. Germline V gene data show CDR1 as MNHEY and CDR2 as SMNVEV (reference sequence). This CDR3 has 15 amino acids. The CDR3 loop is CASSLRGYSNQPQHF. For the CDR3, the DNA is TGTGCCAGCAGTTTACGGGGATATAGCAATCAGCCCCAGCATTTT.

This clonotype was detected ten times or more. This sequence joins TRBV7-9 and TRBJ1-5; 12 bases align to TRBD1. Per the germline V gene, CDR1 is SEHNR and CDR2 is FQNEAQ (reference sequence). There are 17 residues in the CDR3. V shed 3 bases, J shed 4 bases, and the junction held 7 bases outside the gene matches. The DNA of the CDR3 is TGTGCCAGCAGCTTCGGGGACAGGGGGCAGGGGAATCAGCCCCAGCATTTT. It codes for CASSFGDRGQGNQPQHF.

In this sample, this clonotype turned up many times. The CDR3 reads CSVEDRGEAFF. For the CDR3, the DNA is TGCAGCGTTGAAGATCGGGGTGAAGCTTTCTTT. V usage is TRBV29-1 and J usage is TRBJ1-1; no definite D call. CDR3 length: 11 residues. The germline V gene has CDR1 SQVTM and CDR2 ANQGSEA. Trimming stripped 0 bases from V and 7 bases from J, with 6 bases between. Full variable domain (outside the CDR3, taken from reference TRBV29-1 and TRBJ1-1): SAVISQKPSRDICQRGTSLTIQCQVDSQVTMMFWYRQQPGQSLTLIATANQGSEATYESGFVIDKFPISRPNLTFSTLTVSNMSPEDSSIYLCSVEDRGEAFFGQGTRLTVV.

This clonotype has a count of ten or more. This chain links TRBV2 with TRBJ2-7; 8 bases map to TRBD2. Germline V lookup: CDR1 SNHLY, CDR2 FYNNEI. The V segment lost 7 bases and the J segment 6 bases; nucleotides outside the gene matches: 2. The CDR3 has 11 amino acids. Here the CDR3 DNA reads TGTGCCAGCATGGCGGGGGGCGAGCAGTACTTC. Residues: CASMAGGEQYF. The variable domain in full, with the rest retrieved from reference TRBV2 and TRBJ2-7, is EPEVTQTPSHQVTQMGQEVILRCVPISNHLYFYWYRQILGQKVEFLVSFYNNEISEKSEIFDDQFSVERPDGSNFTLKIRSTKLEDSAMYFCASMAGGEQYFGPGTRLTVT.

This chain uses TRBV12-3 or TRBV12-4 with TRBJ1-5; D gene ambiguous. V lost 6 bases, J lost 3 bases, and 9 bases lay in between. The CDR3 loop spans 13 amino acids. The CDR3 here is CASREGNNQPQHF. In DNA form, the CDR3 reads TGTGCCAGCAGAGAGGGAAACAATCAGCCCCAGCATTTT.

CDR3 residues: CSANGAGVGTDTQYF. CDR3 nucleotides: TGCAGTGCTAACGGTGCGGGAGTGGGCACAGATACGCAGTATTTT. The chain employs TRBV20-1 and TRBJ2-3; TRBD2 agrees at 7 bases. Germline lookup yields CDR1 DFQATT and CDR2 SNEGSKA (reference sequence). The CDR3 has 15 residues. V lost 4 bases to trimming and J lost 1 base; unmatched junction nucleotides: 8.

This chain joins TRBV20-1 and TRBJ2-5; D is tentatively TRBD1 or TRBD2 (5 bases each). Germline values: CDR1 DFQATT, CDR2 SNEGSKA (reference sequence). The CDR3 totals 14 residues. The V end was cut by 1 base, the J end by 5 bases, with 14 bases between. This CDR3 is CSARVAGSGETQYF. Here the CDR3 DNA reads TGCAGTGCTAGAGTTGCAGGGTCGGGGGAGACCCAGTACTTC.

The rearrangement uses TRBV28 and TRBJ2-7; D gene unclear. The germline V and J ends were trimmed by 3 bases and 2 bases, with 11 bases remaining between them. The germline V gene encodes CDR1 MDHEN and CDR2 SYDVKM. The CDR3 runs to 14 residues. CDR3: CASSFLDPAYEQYF. CDR3 DNA: TGTGCCAGCAGTTTTCTGGATCCAGCCTACGAGCAGTACTTC.

This clonotype was seen ten or more times. The rearrangement uses TRBV20-1 and TRBJ1-5; D may be TRBD1 (5 bases). Trimming left V 0 bases short and J 5 bases short, with 8 bases between. CDR1 DFQATT and CDR2 SNEGSKA come from the germline V gene (reference sequence). The CDR3 has 13 amino acids. The CDR3 reads CSARDMGDQPQHF. For the CDR3, the DNA is TGCAGTGCTAGAGATATGGGGGATCAGCCCCAGCATTTT.

This clonotype came up many times. The CDR3 DNA reads TGCGCCAGCAGTCCAGGGAAGGGTGAGACCCAGTACTTC. Protein product: CASSPGKGETQYF. The rearrangement joins TRBV4-1 to TRBJ2-5; tentative D call: TRBD1 (5 bases). V shed 6 bases and J shed 5 bases, with 13 bases lying between them. The length of the CDR3 is 13 residues. Germline V gene sequence: CDR1 MGHRA, CDR2 YSYEKL.

This clonotype has just a few counts. This chain connects TRBV5-1 to TRBJ2-7; a possible D gene is TRBD1 (5 bases). The CDR3 is 15 residues long. Germline V gene lookup returns CDR1 SGHRS and CDR2 YFSETQ. V was cut by 2 bases and J by 5 bases, with 17 bases left in between. The CDR3 bases are TGCGCCAGCAGCTTCTCAGGGCCTGCGTGGGACGAGCAGTACTTC. Translating gives CASSFSGPAWDEQYF.

This clonotype was recorded at least ten times. The rearrangement uses TRBV25-1 and TRBJ2-5, with no clear D. The CDR3 loop spans 13 amino acids. Germline V gene data show CDR1 as MGHDK and CDR2 as SYGVNS. The V gene lost 1 base and the J gene lost 7 bases, with 10 bases spanning the gap. CDR3 DNA: TGTGCCAGCAGTGAATGGTCGATTGGGACCCAGTACTTC. Its translation is CASSEWSIGTQYF.

This clonotype showed up many times. The chain recombines TRBV5-6 with TRBJ1-5, with 9 bases aligning to TRBD1. With 1 base clipped from V and 6 bases from J, the junction kept 2 bases outside the gene matches. The CDR3 totals 14 residues. Germline V gene sequence: CDR1 SGHDT, CDR2 YYEEEE. The CDR3 reads CASSLRGQGQPQHF. The CDR3 DNA sequence: TGTGCCAGCAGCTTGAGGGGACAGGGTCAGCCCCAGCATTTT.

This clonotype showed up many times. In DNA form, the CDR3 reads TGTGCCAGCAGAAAAACGGGACACCACTCCTACGAGCAGTACTTC. Amino acids: CASRKTGHHSYEQYF. The chain carries TRBV12-3 or TRBV12-4 and TRBJ2-7, with a possible D match to TRBD1 (6 bases). The CDR3 spans 15 residues. Between the trimmed V and J ends, which lost 6 bases and 0 bases, there was a span of 15 bases.

Ten or more counts support this clonotype. The V and J genes are TRBV19 and TRBJ1-2, with TRBD1 matching over 10 bases. Germline-derived CDR1 and CDR2 are LNHDA and SQIVND (reference sequence). CDR3 length equals 15 residues. J gave up 2 bases and V 6 bases, and 6 bases lay outside the gene matches. CDR3 protein: CASRFGTGVNYGYTF. In nucleotides, the CDR3 is TGTGCCAGTAGATTCGGGACAGGGGTAAACTATGGCTACACCTTC.

The chain couples TRBV10-3 to TRBJ1-2; a weak D match, TRBD1 (5 bases). V lost 7 bases, J lost 7 bases, and 16 bases lay in between. The CDR3 extends over 13 amino acids. The germline gives CDR1 ENHRY, CDR2 SYGVKD. CDR3 amino acids: CAINQGLGGGYTF. The CDR3 DNA reads as TGTGCCATCAACCAGGGTTTAGGTGGTGGCTACACCTTC.

This clonotype was seen many times. V is TRBV6-5 and J is TRBJ1-2, with unresolved D. CDR3 length equals 16 residues. Trimming stripped 6 bases from V and 8 bases from J, with 25 bases between. Germline V CDR1 and CDR2: MNHEY, SVGAGI. The CDR3 region has the DNA TGTGCCAGCAGCCCCACCCCCGACGGAGCTAAATGGGGCTACACCTTC. Its translation: CASSPTPDGAKWGYTF.